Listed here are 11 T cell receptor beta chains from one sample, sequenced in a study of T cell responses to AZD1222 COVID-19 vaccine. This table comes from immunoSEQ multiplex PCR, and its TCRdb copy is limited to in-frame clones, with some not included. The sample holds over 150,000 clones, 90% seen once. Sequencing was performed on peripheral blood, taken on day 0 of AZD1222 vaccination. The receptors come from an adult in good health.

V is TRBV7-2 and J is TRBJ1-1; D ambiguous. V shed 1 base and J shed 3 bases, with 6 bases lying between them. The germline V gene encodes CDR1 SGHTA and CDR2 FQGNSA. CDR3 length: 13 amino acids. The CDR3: CASSLEQYTEAFF. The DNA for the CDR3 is TGTGCCAGCAGCTTAGAACAGTACACTGAAGCTTTCTTT.

CDR3: CAITWTGGAETEAFF. DNA for the CDR3: TGTGCCATCACGTGGACAGGGGGCGCGGAGACTGAAGCTTTCTTT. The genes are TRBV10-3 and TRBJ1-1; TRBD1 agrees at 11 bases. This CDR3 has 15 residues. The ends lost 7 bases at V and 5 bases at J; junction bases unmatched: 9. Germline lookup yields CDR1 ENHRY and CDR2 SYGVKD.

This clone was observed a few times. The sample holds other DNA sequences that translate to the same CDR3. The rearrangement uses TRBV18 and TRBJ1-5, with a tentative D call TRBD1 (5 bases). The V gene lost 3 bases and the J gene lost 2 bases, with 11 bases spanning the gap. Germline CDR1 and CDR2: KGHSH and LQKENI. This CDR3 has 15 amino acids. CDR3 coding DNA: TGTGCCAGCTCACCTGGGCAGGGTGGCAATCAGCCCCAGCATTTT. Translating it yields CASSPGQGGNQPQHF.

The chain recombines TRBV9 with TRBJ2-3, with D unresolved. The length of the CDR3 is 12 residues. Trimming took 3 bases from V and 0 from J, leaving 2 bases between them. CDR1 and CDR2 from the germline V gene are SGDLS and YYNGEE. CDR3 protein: CASSASTDTQYF. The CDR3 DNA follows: TGTGCCAGCAGCGCGAGCACAGATACGCAGTATTTT.

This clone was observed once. The CDR3 spells CASMGQGVSPQHF. The CDR3 DNA follows: TGTGCCAGCATGGGACAGGGCGTGAGCCCCCAGCATTTT. The rearrangement links TRBV2 to TRBJ1-5, with 9 bases matching TRBD1. Germline CDR1 SNHLY, CDR2 FYNNEI. CDR3 size: 13 residues. The V segment lost 7 bases and the J segment 10 bases; nucleotides outside the gene matches: 8.

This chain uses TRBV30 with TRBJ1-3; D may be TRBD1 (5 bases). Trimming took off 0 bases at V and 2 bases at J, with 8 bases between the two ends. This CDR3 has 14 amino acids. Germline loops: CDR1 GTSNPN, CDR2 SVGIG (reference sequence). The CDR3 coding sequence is TGTGCCTGGAGTGTTGAGACAGCTGGAAACACCATATATTTT. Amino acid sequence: CAWSVETAGNTIYF.

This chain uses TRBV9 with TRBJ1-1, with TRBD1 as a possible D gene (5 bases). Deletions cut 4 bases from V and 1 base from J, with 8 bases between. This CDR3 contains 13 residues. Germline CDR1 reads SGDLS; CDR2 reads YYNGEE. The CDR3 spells CASSFGQNTEAFF. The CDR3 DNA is TGTGCCAGCAGCTTTGGACAGAACACTGAAGCTTTCTTT.

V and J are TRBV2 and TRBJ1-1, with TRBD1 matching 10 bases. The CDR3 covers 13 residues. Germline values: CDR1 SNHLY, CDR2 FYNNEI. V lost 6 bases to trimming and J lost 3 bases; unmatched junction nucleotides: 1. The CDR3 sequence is CASRDRGYTEAFF. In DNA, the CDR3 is TGTGCCAGCAGGGACAGGGGGTACACTGAAGCTTTCTTT.

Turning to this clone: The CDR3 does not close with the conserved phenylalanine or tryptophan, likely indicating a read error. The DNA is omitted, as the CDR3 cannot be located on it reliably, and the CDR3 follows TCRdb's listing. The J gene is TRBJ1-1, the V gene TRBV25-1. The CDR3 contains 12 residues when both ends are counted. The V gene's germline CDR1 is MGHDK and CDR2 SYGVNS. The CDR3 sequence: CASSASASRFLM.

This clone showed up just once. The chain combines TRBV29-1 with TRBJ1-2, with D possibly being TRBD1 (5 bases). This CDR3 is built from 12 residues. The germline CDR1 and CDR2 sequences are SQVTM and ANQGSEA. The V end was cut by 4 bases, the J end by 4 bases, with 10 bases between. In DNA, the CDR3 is TGCAGCGTTGGAACAGGAGCCTATGGCTACACCTTC. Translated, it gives CSVGTGAYGYTF.

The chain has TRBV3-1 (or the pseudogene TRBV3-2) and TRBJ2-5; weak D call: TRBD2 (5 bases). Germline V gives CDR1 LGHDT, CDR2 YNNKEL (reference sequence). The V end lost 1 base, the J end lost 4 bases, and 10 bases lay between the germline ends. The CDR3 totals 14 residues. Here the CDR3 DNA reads TGTGCCAGCAGCCAAGCGAGGGCGACAGAGACCCAGTACTTC. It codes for CASSQARATETQYF.